This record looks at one TCR beta chain sequence and its context. The antigen is undetermined. Here immunoSEQ multiplex PCR was the method, and the copy in TCRdb shows in-frame clones only, minus some. Counted here are 37,000 or so clones, 70% to 90% occurring once; the ten biggest clones make up about 2.4%. The sample belongs to a study of OX40 agonist ivuxolimab in advanced cancers. Study-level information: Patients in the trial were receiving intravenous ivuxolimab every 2 weeks, at doses of 0.01 to 10 mg/kg. Therapy given before enrollment (anti-PD-1, anti-PD-L1 or anti-CTLA-4) was allowed, and around 40% had some. Findings of the study overall: The mean number of expanded clones was higher in CD8+ T cells than in CD4+. Among the lowest levels of clonal expansion were found in partial responders at 0.1-3.0 mg/kg.

The CDR3 runs 14 residues. CDR1 and CDR2 from the germline V gene are MNHEY and SVGAGI. The V gene lost 6 bases and the J gene lost 2 bases, with 14 bases spanning the gap. The sequencing used CD4+ or CD8+ T cells sorted from blood, collected in a trial of the OX40 agonist ivuxolimab. This TCR was recovered from an adult with an advanced solid tumor such as melanoma, head and neck, liver or kidney cancer. This sequence joins TRBV6-5 and TRBJ2-7, with D possibly matching TRBD2 (5 bases). The CDR3 region has the DNA TGTGCCAGCAGCTCCCACCGGGGAGCCTACGAGCAGTACTTC. This sequence encodes CASSSHRGAYEQYF.